The clone carrying this T cell receptor beta chain was observed at least ten times. Its antigen remains unknown. By quantitative 5'-RACE with molecular barcodes, the TCR beta libraries were made. MiXCR, applied by TCRdb to the 5' RACE reads, yields one record per CDR3 protein. The table lists about 36,000 distinct CDR3 sequences, about an eighth of them singletons. This sample is drawn from a study of CD8 T cells in ankylosing spondylitis. Study conclusions and caveats: Reportedly, matched ankylosing spondylitis synovial fluid was significantly enriched for disease-linked clones. Seemingly distinctive of ankylosing spondylitis blood was a TCR beta motif formed by eight highly homologous variants. CD8+ by phenotype, disease-linked clones were relatively rare in peripheral blood.

This CDR3 contains 14 residues. V shed 3 bases and J 4 bases; nucleotides not matched to a gene: 3. Germline V lookup: CDR1 SGHRS, CDR2 YFSETQ. Sequences were obtained from synovial fluid, either unsorted or a sorted T cell fraction (not recorded which). This TCR was recovered from a male donor with ankylosing spondylitis. This sequence joins TRBV5-1 and TRBJ2-2; TRBD1 matches at 7 bases. This chain's CDR3 is CASSSGQITGELFF. The CDR3 region has the DNA TGCGCCAGCAGCTCGGGACAGATCACCGGGGAGCTGTTTTTT.